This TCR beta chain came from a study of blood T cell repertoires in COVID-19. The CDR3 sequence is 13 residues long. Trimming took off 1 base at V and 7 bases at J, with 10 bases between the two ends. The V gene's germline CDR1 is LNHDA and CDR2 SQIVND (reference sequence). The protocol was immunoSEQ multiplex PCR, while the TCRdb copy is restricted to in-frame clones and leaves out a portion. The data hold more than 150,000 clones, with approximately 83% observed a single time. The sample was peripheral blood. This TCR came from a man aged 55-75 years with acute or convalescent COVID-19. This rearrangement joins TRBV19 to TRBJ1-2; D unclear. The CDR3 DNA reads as TGTGCCAGTAGTATAGGAGGTTTAACTGGCTACACCTTC. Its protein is CASSIGGLTGYTF.